These 8 T cell receptor beta chains were sequenced from one sample in a study of blood T cell repertoires in COVID-19. Assay: immunoSEQ multiplex PCR; the TCRdb copy retains only in-frame clones and omits some. The table has over 200,000 clones, 85% to 90% seen once. Material for sequencing was peripheral blood. The receptors stem from a woman aged 60-75 years with acute or convalescent COVID-19.

This chain connects TRBV18 to TRBJ1-2; TRBD1 is a possible D gene (5 bases). Germline V lookup: CDR1 KGHSH, CDR2 LQKENI. V gave up 0 bases and J gave up 8 bases, with 10 bases separating them. This CDR3 spans 13 amino acids. The CDR3, as DNA: TGTGCCAGCTCACCACCGACAGCCATAGGCTACACCTTC. It encodes CASSPPTAIGYTF.

This clone came up a few times. CDR3 coding DNA: TGTGCCAGCAGTTTATCGGACAGGGCGAATCAGCCCCAGCATTTT. This sequence encodes CASSLSDRANQPQHF. The chain couples TRBV27 to TRBJ1-5; 8 bases are shared with TRBD1. Losses at the gene ends were 0 bases for V and 4 bases for J; bases not matched to a gene: 2. Germline loops: CDR1 MNHEY, CDR2 SMNVEV (reference sequence). CDR3 length: 15 residues.

The chain is built from TRBV7-2 and TRBJ2-1, with a tentative D call TRBD2 (6 bases). Germline CDR1 SGHTA, CDR2 FQGNSA. There are 13 residues in the CDR3. Deletions cut 7 bases from V and 6 bases from J, with 13 bases between. The CDR3 DNA follows: TGTGCCAGCACCCTCCTAGCGACCAATGAGCAGTTCTTC. It translates to CASTLLATNEQFF.

The chain has TRBV19 and TRBJ2-7; 8 bases fit TRBD2. The CDR3 is 15 residues long. The V segment lost 5 bases and the J segment 4 bases; nucleotides outside the gene matches: 10. Per the germline V gene, CDR1 is LNHDA and CDR2 is SQIVND (reference sequence). The CDR3 coding sequence is TGTGCCAGTAGTTCGGGACTAGATAAGTGGTACGAGCAGTACTTC. Encoded protein: CASSSGLDKWYEQYF.

The gene calls are TRBV28 and TRBJ1-4; D may be TRBD1 (6 bases). Germline lookup yields CDR1 MDHEN and CDR2 SYDVKM. V lost 5 bases, J lost 8 bases, and 15 bases lay in between. There are 14 residues in the CDR3. CDR3 nucleotide sequence: TGTGCCAGCAGTCCCGGGACAACGGGCGAAAAACTGTTTTTT. Its translation: CASSPGTTGEKLFF.

This rearrangement joins TRBV7-6 to TRBJ1-1; 7 nucleotides agree with TRBD1. Germline CDR1 reads SGHVS; CDR2 reads FNYEAQ. CDR3 length: 13 residues. The trim removed 2 bases at V and 5 bases at J, leaving 2 bases unmatched. The CDR3 spells CASSLQQGTEAFF. DNA of the CDR3: TGTGCCAGCAGCTTACAACAGGGGACTGAAGCTTTCTTT.

The rearrangement joins TRBV9 to TRBJ2-1, with 10 positions matching TRBD2. CDR1 is SGDLS, CDR2 YYNGEE, per germline. This CDR3 spans 15 amino acids. The ends lost 4 bases at V and 3 bases at J; junction bases unmatched: 4. The DNA for the CDR3 is TGTGCCAGCAGCTCTCGACTAGCGGGCTACAATGAGCAGTTCTTC. Translating gives CASSSRLAGYNEQFF.

The V and J genes are TRBV12-5 and TRBJ1-4; D may be TRBD1 (5 bases). Trimming removed 0 bases from V and 6 bases from J, with 17 bases in between. CDR1 is LGHNT, CDR2 FRNRAP, per germline. This CDR3 comprises 17 residues. Here the CDR3 reads CASGLVRGGLRDEKLFF. The CDR3 DNA sequence: TGTGCTAGTGGTTTGGTACGCGGGGGGTTGAGGGATGAAAAACTGTTTTTT.